This paragraph covers one TCR beta chain sequence. Its antigen is unknown. The sample is drawn from a study of shared clonotypes between healthy human individuals. The data were produced by immunoSEQ multiplex PCR, yet TCRdb's version contains in-frame clones alone and is incomplete. Among over 2 million clones listed, 85% to 95% were seen once. The V gene's germline CDR1 is MDHEN and CDR2 SYDVKM. The CDR3 runs 16 residues. The V and J ends lost 5 bases and 8 bases, in that order; junction bases with no gene match: 12. Study conclusions and caveats: Between a handful of donors, naive CD4 clonotypes were shared at a level of around 4.9%. Only blood was sampled, and tissue TCR repertoires likely differ from blood ones.

The rearrangement links TRBV28 to TRBJ1-2; the match to TRBD1 covers 12 bases. The receptor comes from a man between 18 and 35 years old in good health. Some clones in this sample may be carry-over from other donors' samples. Sequencing was performed on naive CD4+ T cells from PBMCs. The subset here: CD45RA+ positively selected. The CDR3 nucleotides read TGTGCCAGCAGTACTCCCCCGGGACAGGGGGCGGAGGGCTACACCTTC. Translation gives CASSTPPGQGAEGYTF.